The 30 T cell receptor beta chains reported below all come from one sample, sequenced in a study of blood T cell repertoires in COVID-19. Clones were read by immunoSEQ multiplex PCR, and TCRdb kept only the in-frame ones, dropping some. Of more than 200,000 clones listed, approximately 90% are singletons. The sample taken for sequencing was peripheral blood. All receptors come from a young man with active or convalescent COVID-19.

The chain employs TRBV7-3 and TRBJ2-7; TRBD1 matches at 10 bases. CDR1 SGHTA and CDR2 FQGTGA come from the germline V gene. V lost 0 bases, J lost 2 bases, and 1 base stayed unmatched. The CDR3 totals 15 residues. CDR3 DNA: TGTGCCAGCAGCTTAACGGGGACAGGGGCCTACGAGCAGTACTTC. Translated, it gives CASSLTGTGAYEQYF.

The V call is TRBV18, the J call TRBJ1-1; the match to TRBD1 covers 9 bases. The length of the CDR3 is 12 residues. The ends lost 5 bases at V and 8 bases at J; junction bases unmatched: 3. CDR1 and CDR2 (germline): KGHSH, LQKENI. The CDR3 protein is CASSNRGPEAFF. As DNA, the CDR3 is TGTGCCAGCTCAAACAGGGGGCCCGAAGCTTTCTTT.

The chain recombines TRBV19 with TRBJ1-3; D gene ambiguous. This CDR3 has 14 amino acids. Germline V lookup: CDR1 LNHDA, CDR2 SQIVND (reference sequence). The germline V and J ends were trimmed by 6 bases and 0 bases, with 9 bases remaining between them. DNA of the CDR3: TGTGCCAGTAGAATCCCAGGCTCTGGAAACACCATATATTTT. It encodes CASRIPGSGNTIYF.

This rearrangement joins TRBV19 to TRBJ2-1; D is undetermined. The CDR3 covers 16 residues. Trimming removed 5 bases at V and 4 bases at J, with 18 bases between. Germline values: CDR1 LNHDA, CDR2 SQIVND (reference sequence). CDR3 DNA: TGTGCCAGTAGTCCACGACTGGCAACCCAATACAATGAGCAGTTCTTC. It specifies CASSPRLATQYNEQFF. Full variable domain (outside the CDR3, taken from reference TRBV19 and TRBJ2-1): DGGITQSPKYLFRKEGQNVTLSCEQNLNHDAMYWYRQDPGQGLRLIYYSQIVNDFQKGDIAEGYSVSREKKESFPLTVTSAQKNPTAFYLCASSPRLATQYNEQFFGPGTRLTVL.

CDR3 amino acids: CASRSSRAGEQYF. Here the CDR3 DNA reads TGTGCCAGCAGGTCGAGTCGCGCGGGGGAGCAGTACTTC. The V and J genes are TRBV11-2 and TRBJ2-7, with D perhaps TRBD2 (6 bases). Germline-derived CDR1 and CDR2 are SGHAT and FQNNGV. The V end lost 6 bases, the J end lost 7 bases, and 16 bases lay between the germline ends. CDR3 length equals 13 residues.

The chain recombines TRBV30 with TRBJ2-6, with D perhaps matching TRBD1 (7 bases). This CDR3 comprises 17 residues. V was shortened by 0 bases and J by 1 base, with 13 bases between the two germline ends. Germline-derived CDR1 and CDR2 are GTSNPN and SVGIG (reference sequence). The CDR3 DNA sequence: TGTGCCTGGAGTGTTAGCAGGGGGAGGTCTGGGGCCAACGTCCTGACTTTC. Encoded protein: CAWSVSRGRSGANVLTF.

V and J are TRBV7-2 and TRBJ1-2; 7 nucleotides match TRBD1. V shed 5 bases, J shed 3 bases, and the junction held 3 bases outside the gene matches. The germline gives CDR1 SGHTA, CDR2 FQGNSA. The CDR3 contains 13 residues. For the CDR3, the DNA is TGTGCCAGCAGCCCAGGACAGGACTATGGCTACACCTTC. The encoded protein is CASSPGQDYGYTF.

J is TRBJ2-1 and V is TRBV28, with 7 bases matching TRBD2. V shed 6 bases and J 3 bases; nucleotides not matched to a gene: 5. Looked up from germline, CDR1 is MDHEN and CDR2 is SYDVKM. This CDR3 contains 14 residues. This CDR3 is CASSRPSGYNEQFF. For the CDR3, the DNA is TGTGCCAGCAGCCGACCTAGCGGCTACAATGAGCAGTTCTTC.

This clone was observed once. The rearrangement uses TRBV27 and TRBJ1-5; D is uncertain. With 3 bases removed from V and 6 bases from J, the gap between germline ends came to 15 bases. Germline CDR1 is MNHEY and CDR2 is SMNVEV (reference sequence). The CDR3 sequence is 15 residues long. The CDR3 coding sequence is TGTGCCAGCAGTTTGAGAGGGAACGGAGTTCAGCCCCAGCATTTT. Protein: CASSLRGNGVQPQHF.

This clone was counted a few times. The CDR3 region has the DNA TGTGCCAGCAGTGAATGGAGCGGGACAGGGGGTTTGGATGAAAAACTGTTTTTT. As protein: CASSEWSGTGGLDEKLFF. The chain joins TRBV25-1 to TRBJ1-4, with 11 bases that match TRBD1. The CDR3 totals 18 residues. The V gene's germline CDR1 is MGHDK and CDR2 SYGVNS. The junction had 10 bases not matched to a gene; V was cut back by 1 base and J by 6 bases.

The chain recombines TRBV6-6 with TRBJ2-5; D unclear. V was pared by 2 bases and J by 2 bases, with 9 bases between. The CDR3 runs to 14 residues. The V gene's germline CDR1 is MNHNY and CDR2 SVGAGI (reference sequence). This CDR3 is CASSYITNQETQYF. For the CDR3, the DNA is TGTGCCAGCAGTTACATCACAAATCAAGAGACCCAGTACTTC.

This sequence joins TRBV9 and TRBJ2-6, with 14 positions matching TRBD2. Losses at the gene ends were 4 bases for V and 0 bases for J; bases not matched to a gene: 9. The CDR3 is made up of 20 amino acids. The germline V gene has CDR1 SGDLS and CDR2 YYNGEE. CDR3 region: CASSTRTSGGPNSGANVLTF. The CDR3 bases are TGTGCCAGCAGCACTCGGACTAGCGGGGGGCCTAACTCTGGGGCCAACGTCCTGACTTTC. Together with reference TRBV9 and TRBJ2-6, the CDR3 gives the full variable domain: DSGVTQTPKHLITATGQRVTLRCSPRSGDLSVYWYQQSLDQGLQFLIQYYNGEERAKGNILERFSAQQFPDLHSELNLSSLELGDSALYFCASSTRTSGGPNSGANVLTFGAGSRLTVL.

J is TRBJ2-5 and V is TRBV5-1; D is uncertain. The CDR3 is made up of 14 amino acids. Germline CDR1 reads SGHRS; CDR2 reads YFSETQ. The V end was cut by 0 bases, the J end by 2 bases, with 8 bases between. CDR3 DNA: TGCGCCAGCAGCTTGGTGCCAGAACAAGAGACCCAGTACTTC. It yields the protein CASSLVPEQETQYF. The full variable domain, in which reference TRBV5-1 and TRBJ2-5 provide the parts outside the CDR3, is KAGVTQTPRYLIKTRGQQVTLSCSPISGHRSVSWYQQTPGQGLQFLFEYFSETQRNKGNFPGRFSGRQFSNSRSEMNVSTLELGDSALYLCASSLVPEQETQYFGPGTRLLVL.

The V gene is TRBV5-6, the J gene TRBJ2-7; TRBD1 matches at 7 bases. The germline V gene encodes CDR1 SGHDT and CDR2 YYEEEE. The CDR3 is made up of 15 amino acids. Trimming at V came to 0 bases and at J to 3 bases, leaving 6 bases not matched to a gene. Here the CDR3 reads CASSLVWDRFYEQYF. As DNA, the CDR3 is TGTGCCAGCAGCTTGGTTTGGGACAGATTCTACGAGCAGTACTTC.

This clone was detected once. This chain links TRBV27 with TRBJ1-2; 7 positions match TRBD1. This CDR3 spans 14 amino acids. With V trimmed by 8 bases and J by 7 bases, 13 bases remained unmatched. Germline V gives CDR1 MNHEY, CDR2 SMNVEV (reference sequence). The CDR3: CASGKDRRGGGYTF. Here the CDR3 DNA reads TGTGCCAGCGGCAAGGACAGGCGGGGCGGTGGCTACACCTTC.

The chain combines TRBV28 with TRBJ2-1, with D perhaps TRBD1 (5 bases). The germline V gene encodes CDR1 MDHEN and CDR2 SYDVKM. Trimming cost V 5 bases and J 0 bases, with 11 bases left between them. The CDR3 totals 15 residues. CDR3 in amino acids: CASSGHDFSYNEQFF. The CDR3 DNA is TGTGCCAGCAGTGGACACGACTTCTCCTACAATGAGCAGTTCTTC.

The V and J genes are TRBV15 and TRBJ1-1, with D unclear. CDR3 length: 15 amino acids. Trimming removed 0 bases from V and 0 bases from J, with 8 bases in between. The V gene's germline CDR1 is LNHNV and CDR2 YYDKDF (reference sequence). The DNA of the CDR3 is TGTGCCACCAGCAGAGATTTAGTCATGAACACTGAAGCTTTCTTT. Protein: CATSRDLVMNTEAFF.

This chain links TRBV5-6 with TRBJ2-7; D unresolved. The CDR3 spans 13 residues. The germline gives CDR1 SGHDT, CDR2 YYEEEE. Between the trimmed V and J ends, which lost 0 bases and 2 bases, there was a span of 6 bases. CDR3 nucleotides: TGTGCCAGCAGCTTGGAGAGAGCCTACGAGCAGTACTTC. Encoded protein: CASSLERAYEQYF.

V is TRBV19 and J is TRBJ2-3, with 9 bases that match TRBD2. The CDR3 has 15 amino acids. The germline V gene has CDR1 LNHDA and CDR2 SQIVND (reference sequence). The trim removed 5 bases at V and 5 bases at J, leaving 8 bases unmatched. The CDR3 nucleotides are TGTGCCAGTAGTCCCTTAGCGGGAGCAAAAGATACGCAGTATTTT. Translated: CASSPLAGAKDTQYF.

The chain has TRBV5-6 and TRBJ1-2; no clear D. CDR1 and CDR2 from the germline V gene are SGHDT and YYEEEE. V was cut by 7 bases and J by 5 bases, with 12 bases left in between. The CDR3 loop spans 12 amino acids. This chain's CDR3 is CASGRGGYGYTF. The CDR3 nucleotides are TGTGCCAGCGGCCGCGGAGGATATGGCTACACCTTC.

The rearrangement links TRBV19 to TRBJ2-3, with D perhaps matching TRBD2 (5 bases). Trimming removed 8 bases at V and 3 bases at J, with 12 bases between. CDR1 is LNHDA and CDR2 is SQIVND in the germline V gene (reference sequence). This CDR3 spans 13 amino acids. The CDR3 reads CASVGSLTDTQYF. The CDR3 region has the DNA TGTGCCAGTGTGGGGAGTTTGACAGATACGCAGTATTTT.

The chain is built from TRBV5-1 and TRBJ1-6; 7 nucleotides agree with TRBD1. Looked up from germline, CDR1 is SGHRS and CDR2 is YFSETQ. Trimming took 1 base from V and 7 from J; bases not matched to a gene: 2. This CDR3 is built from 14 residues. CDR3 loop: CASSLQGDNSPLHF. CDR3 in DNA: TGCGCCAGCAGCTTGCAGGGGGACAATTCACCCCTCCACTTT.

The chain combines TRBV12-3 or TRBV12-4 with TRBJ2-2, with no clear D. The ends were cut back, 4 bases at V and 5 bases at J, with 5 bases in the middle. This CDR3 has 12 residues. The CDR3, as DNA: TGTGCCAGCAGTTACTCTACCGGGGAGCTGTTTTTT. Translation gives CASSYSTGELFF.

The chain combines TRBV11-1 with TRBJ2-6, with D possibly matching TRBD2 (5 bases). This CDR3 region has 14 residues. Germline V gene sequence: CDR1 SGHAT, CDR2 FQDESV (reference sequence). Deletions cut 1 base from V and 11 bases from J, with 12 bases between. This chain's CDR3 is CASSLEEVTDVLTF. The CDR3 DNA is TGTGCCAGCAGCTTAGAGGAGGTCACCGACGTCCTGACTTTC.

This chain joins TRBV6-6 and TRBJ1-4, with TRBD1 matching over 11 bases. Trimming cost V 5 bases and J 0 bases; bases outside gene matches: 5. CDR3 length: 17 residues. Germline V gene sequence: CDR1 MNHNY, CDR2 SVGAGI (reference sequence). CDR3: CASSQRDRGATNEKLFF. Written as DNA, the CDR3 is TGTGCCAGCAGTCAACGGGACAGGGGGGCAACTAATGAAAAACTGTTTTTT.

The rearrangement uses TRBV28 and TRBJ1-6, with 7 positions matching TRBD1. Germline CDR1 is MDHEN and CDR2 is SYDVKM. The V gene end was trimmed by 6 bases and the J gene end by 7 bases; junction bases not matched to a gene: 9. The CDR3 length is 15 residues. The CDR3 here is CASRPGTAPNSPLHF. For the CDR3, the DNA is TGTGCCAGCAGGCCCGGGACAGCCCCAAATTCACCCCTCCACTTT.

The chain links TRBV18 to TRBJ2-5; 9 bases are a match to TRBD1. Germline CDR1 is KGHSH and CDR2 is LQKENI. The J segment lost 4 bases and the V segment lost 3 bases, leaving 6 bases of the junction unmatched. The length of the CDR3 is 15 residues. CDR3 protein: CASSPDTGGRETQYF. The CDR3, as DNA: TGTGCCAGCTCACCTGATACAGGGGGCCGAGAGACCCAGTACTTC. The full variable domain, with the rest looked up from reference TRBV18 and TRBJ2-5, is NAGVMQNPRHLVRRRGQEARLRCSPMKGHSHVYWYRQLPEEGLKFMVYLQKENIIDESGMPKERFSAEFPKEGPSILRIQQVVRGDSAAYFCASSPDTGGRETQYFGPGTRLLVL.

The V gene is TRBV7-2, the J gene TRBJ2-1; D unresolved. The CDR3 runs to 12 residues. The germline V gene has CDR1 SGHTA and CDR2 FQGNSA. V was clipped by 5 bases and J by 9 bases, with 11 bases between them. The CDR3, as DNA: TGTGCCAGCAGCCCCACAGCTGGTGAGCAGTTCTTC. This sequence encodes CASSPTAGEQFF.

This clone appeared once. The V call is TRBV25-1, the J call TRBJ2-5; 7 bases are a match to TRBD2. V shed 2 bases and J 5 bases; nucleotides not matched to a gene: 11. This CDR3 has 16 amino acids. Germline lookup yields CDR1 MGHDK and CDR2 SYGVNS. CDR3 in amino acids: CASSELRPMGGETQYF. CDR3 coding DNA: TGTGCCAGCAGTGAACTACGTCCGATGGGGGGGGAGACCCAGTACTTC.

The chain uses TRBV9 and TRBJ1-2, with 7 bases fitting TRBD1. CDR1 is SGDLS and CDR2 is YYNGEE in the germline V gene. This CDR3 has 14 residues. V lost 0 bases, J lost 6 bases, and 5 bases stayed unmatched. CDR3 loop: CASSVDRGGHGYTF. In nucleotides, the CDR3 is TGTGCCAGCAGCGTAGATAGAGGGGGCCATGGCTACACCTTC.